This TCR beta chain was recovered during a study of blood T cell repertoires in COVID-19. Profiled with immunoSEQ multiplex PCR; TCRdb holds only in-frame clones, not every one. The data show some 200,000 clones, with more than 80% seen just once and roughly 7.7% held by the top ten. CDR3 size: 14 residues. Trimming at V came to 4 bases and at J to 4 bases, leaving 6 bases not matched to a gene. The V gene's germline CDR1 is SGDLS and CDR2 YYNGEE. The TCR was taken from a woman aged 60 to 75 with acute or convalescent COVID-19. The rearrangement links TRBV9 to TRBJ2-3, with TRBD1 matching 7 bases. The sequencing input was peripheral blood. This CDR3 reads CASSSRQGPDTQYF. The CDR3 nucleotides are TGTGCCAGCAGCTCTCGACAGGGCCCAGATACGCAGTATTTT.